This record concerns one TCR beta chain sequence. Its antigen remains unidentified. V was cut by 2 bases and J by 2 bases, with 9 bases left in between. Germline V gene lookup returns CDR1 SGHNT and CDR2 YYREEE (reference sequence). The CDR3 has 14 residues. Sequencing of TCRB used Survey level resolution. Measured with immunoSEQ multiplex PCR; TCRdb has only the in-frame clones, and not every one. The sample includes 9,500 to 15,000 clones, about 80% seen only once; the top ten take about 3.7%. This sample is drawn from a study of follicular helper T cells after annual influenza vaccination. Study-level findings and limits: Each annual vaccination recalled recurring oligoclonal ICOS+CD38+ cTfh clonotypes.

This sample's time point: 2015-2016 season, pre-vaccination. This sequence was found in an adult who received the influenza vaccine. The sample in question was CXCR5+ CD38- circulating T follicular helper cells from blood, obtained on the day of influenza vaccination. Subset defined: circulating Tfh, non-naive CD4+CXCR5+PD-1+ (ICOS+CD38+ or ICOS-CD38-). This sequence joins TRBV5-4 and TRBJ2-3; D not resolved. The CDR3 region has the DNA TGTGCCAGCAGCTTATCCCCTAACACAGATACGCAGTATTTT. Translated, it gives CASSLSPNTDTQYF.